Each of the 15 T cell receptor beta chains below was sequenced from the same sample in a study of identical twins. TCRdb itself ran the 5' RACE reads through MiXCR, one entry per CDR3 protein. The profile covers over 600,000 distinct CDR3 sequences, with 21% appearing a single time and more than 4% taken by the ten largest. The same specimen was also included in a second study, on T cells expressing NK-cell markers.

Specimen: PBMCs. Source of these receptors: a woman under 30 in good health.

This clonotype was seen a handful of times. The CDR3 protein is CATTDRGLTEAFF. In nucleotides, the CDR3 is TGTGCCACCACGGACAGGGGGCTTACTGAAGCTTTCTTT. This chain connects TRBV10-3 to TRBJ1-1; 11 nucleotides match TRBD1. V lost 10 bases, J lost 5 bases, and 6 bases stayed unmatched. Looked up from germline, CDR1 is ENHRY and CDR2 is SYGVKD. This CDR3 comprises 13 residues.

There are a few counts of this clonotype. The genes are TRBV12-3 or TRBV12-4 and TRBJ1-3, with 7 bases lining up with TRBD1. This CDR3 comprises 14 residues. J was trimmed by 5 bases and V by 6 bases; bases with no gene match: 7. In nucleotides, the CDR3 is TGTGCCAGCAGGACAGGGCTTATTAGAAACACCATATATTTT. Its protein product is CASRTGLIRNTIYF.

The rearrangement links TRBV7-6 to TRBJ2-3; 10 bases agree with TRBD2. The junction had 6 bases not matched to a gene; V was cut back by 5 bases and J by 7 bases. CDR1 and CDR2 from the germline V gene are SGHVS and FNYEAQ. The CDR3 is 14 residues long. The CDR3 nucleotides are TGTGCCAGCAGCCGGGGACTAGCGTTACATACGCAGTATTTT. It codes for CASSRGLALHTQYF.

The gene calls are TRBV5-6 and TRBJ2-1; TRBD1 is a possible D gene (5 bases). Per the germline V gene, CDR1 is SGHDT and CDR2 is YYEEEE. The ends were cut back, 0 bases at V and 7 bases at J, with 8 bases in the middle. This CDR3 has 13 amino acids. The CDR3: CASSLGTRNEQFF. CDR3 bases: TGTGCCAGCAGCTTGGGGACACGGAATGAGCAGTTCTTC. Full variable domain (remainder filled in from reference TRBV5-6 and TRBJ2-1): DAGVTQSPTHLIKTRGQQVTLRCSPKSGHDTVSWYQQALGQGPQFIFQYYEEEERQRGNFPDRFSGHQFPNYSSELNVNALLLGDSALYLCASSLGTRNEQFFGPGTRLTVL.

This sequence joins TRBV18 and TRBJ2-7; 10 positions match TRBD2. J gave up 1 base and V 3 bases, and 6 bases lay outside the gene matches. This CDR3 spans 16 amino acids. Germline lookup yields CDR1 KGHSH and CDR2 LQKENI. CDR3 loop: CASSPVSGRSSYEQYF. The CDR3 nucleotides read TGTGCCAGCTCACCGGTTAGCGGGAGGTCGTCCTACGAGCAGTACTTC.

The rearrangement uses TRBV12-3 or TRBV12-4 and TRBJ2-5, with unresolved D. Trimming stripped 4 bases from V and 5 bases from J, with 11 bases between. The CDR3 is 13 residues long. The CDR3 sequence: CASSSDLWETQYF. The CDR3 DNA reads TGTGCCAGCAGTTCTGACCTATGGGAGACCCAGTACTTC.

This rearrangement joins TRBV4-3 to TRBJ2-5, with TRBD2 matching 8 bases. CDR1 is LGHNA and CDR2 is YSLEER in the germline V gene. Germline trimming cut 0 bases from V and 0 bases from J; bases unmatched to any gene: 6. There are 17 residues in the CDR3. The CDR3 here is CASSQEISGTYQETQYF. In DNA form, the CDR3 reads TGCGCCAGCAGCCAAGAAATTAGCGGGACGTACCAAGAGACCCAGTACTTC.

This clonotype turned up a few times. The V and J genes are TRBV5-1 and TRBJ2-7; a weak D match, TRBD1 (5 bases). V shed 0 bases and J shed 6 bases, with 16 bases lying between them. The CDR3 extends over 15 amino acids. Germline V gene lookup returns CDR1 SGHRS and CDR2 YFSETQ. The CDR3 DNA sequence: TGCGCCAGCAGCTTGGCCGTGGGGCGCATATCCGAGCAGTACTTC. As protein: CASSLAVGRISEQYF.

Only a few counts were recorded for this clonotype. The chain recombines TRBV6-1 with TRBJ2-5, with 9 nucleotides matching TRBD1. The CDR3 has 13 amino acids. The germline gives CDR1 MNHNS, CDR2 SASEGT. With V trimmed by 6 bases and J by 5 bases, 4 bases remained unmatched. The CDR3 loop reads CASRDRGGETQYF. The CDR3 DNA reads as TGTGCCAGCAGGGACAGGGGTGGCGAGACCCAGTACTTC.

This rearrangement joins TRBV6-5 to TRBJ2-1; TRBD1 aligns across 7 bases. J gave up 7 bases and V 2 bases, and 5 bases lay outside the gene matches. In germline, CDR1 is MNHEY, CDR2 SVGAGI. The CDR3 length is 14 residues. In nucleotides, the CDR3 is TGTGCCAGCAGTTACCAGGGCAGGGGGAATGAGCAGTTCTTC. Translation: CASSYQGRGNEQFF.

This chain links TRBV7-2 with TRBJ2-7; tentative D call: TRBD2 (6 bases). Trimming left V 7 bases short and J 7 bases short, with 17 bases between. Looked up from germline, CDR1 is SGHTA and CDR2 is FQGNSA. The CDR3 totals 13 residues. Here the CDR3 reads CASNLGGTGEQYF. CDR3 sequence (DNA): TGTGCCAGCAACCTTGGGGGGACTGGGGAGCAGTACTTC.

This chain links TRBV29-1 with TRBJ2-1; D perhaps matches TRBD2 (6 bases). The CDR3 extends over 15 amino acids. V lost 1 base to trimming and J lost 8 bases, with 18 bases between them. CDR1 is SQVTM and CDR2 is ANQGSEA in the germline V gene. The CDR3 reads CSVEAGSGSIDEQFF. The CDR3 DNA reads TGCAGCGTTGAAGCAGGGAGCGGGTCGATCGATGAGCAGTTCTTC.

This clonotype came up many times. This chain uses TRBV5-6 with TRBJ2-5; D not certain. This CDR3 is built from 13 residues. Trimming left V 0 bases short and J 5 bases short, with 8 bases between. Germline CDR1 is SGHDT and CDR2 is YYEEEE. Here the CDR3 DNA reads TGTGCCAGCAGCTTGGTGCTCGAGGAGACCCAGTACTTC. The encoded protein is CASSLVLEETQYF.

The chain is built from TRBV5-1 and TRBJ2-7; 11 nucleotides line up with TRBD2. V gave up 4 bases and J gave up 3 bases; unmatched junction bases: 6. Germline CDR1 reads SGHRS; CDR2 reads YFSETQ. CDR3 length: 15 amino acids. The CDR3 sequence: CASSHGLAGLYEQYF. The CDR3 DNA reads as TGCGCCAGCAGCCACGGACTAGCGGGTCTCTACGAGCAGTACTTC.

Many counts were recorded for this clonotype. This chain joins TRBV12-3 or TRBV12-4 and TRBJ1-1, with D tentatively TRBD1 (5 bases). Between the trimmed V and J ends, which lost 3 bases and 1 base, there was a span of 9 bases. The CDR3 contains 14 residues. CDR3 nucleotides: TGTGCCAGCAGTTTTGACAGAACGAACACTGAAGCTTTCTTT. Its protein product is CASSFDRTNTEAFF.